The present T cell receptor beta chain was sequenced within a study of T-cell reconstitution after alpha-beta-depleted transplantation in children. The CDR3 has 13 amino acids. The V gene's germline CDR1 is DFQATT and CDR2 SNEGSKA (reference sequence). Turning to this clonotype: Germline and junction disagree at one end, which may indicate a read error.

Unique molecular identifiers were incorporated during preparation of the TCRbeta library. Each CDR3 protein is one row after TCRdb ran MiXCR on the PCR reads. Of roughly 590,000 distinct CDR3 sequences in the sample, roughly 15% were seen once. The specimen was PBMCs from the stem cell graft donor, collected from the stem cell graft. This chain uses TRBV20-1 with TRBJ2-7; D possibly uses TRBD1 or TRBD2 (5 bases each). This receptor was identified in a human donor who donated a stem cell graft to a child with acute myeloid leukemia. Here the CDR3 DNA reads TGCAGTGCTAGAGCGGGACCCTCCTACCAGCAGTACTTC. Translated: CSARAGPSYQQYF.